The 23 T cell receptor beta chains below were found in one sample sequenced in a study of T cells in Graves' hyperthyroidism and ophthalmopathy. TCR beta CDR3 sequences were amplified from RNA transcripts. First-round RT-PCR with HTBI primers amplified the TCR CDR3 region. TCRdb called the multiplex PCR reads again in MiXCR, with one record for every CDR3 protein. Of approximately 690,000 distinct CDR3 sequences listed, about 14% are singletons. The sequenced sample was blood. The receptors derive from a woman between 50 and 59 years old with Graves' ophthalmopathy.

This clonotype was detected ten times or more. The rearrangement joins TRBV19 to TRBJ1-1, with 8 nucleotides matching TRBD1. The trim removed 6 bases at V and 3 bases at J, leaving 9 bases unmatched. Germline assignment: CDR1 LNHDA and CDR2 SQIVND (reference sequence). This CDR3 is 15 amino acids long. The CDR3 sequence: CASSSVQGADTEAFF. The CDR3 DNA reads TGTGCCAGTAGCTCCGTCCAGGGGGCGGACACTGAAGCTTTCTTT.

The table lists this clonotype with many counts. The genes are TRBV4-2 and TRBJ2-7, with 11 bases matching TRBD2. Germline V gives CDR1 LGHNA, CDR2 YNFKEQ. CDR3 length equals 14 residues. V was clipped by 5 bases and J by 7 bases; unmatched bases: 7. The CDR3 nucleotides read TGTGCCAGCAGCAAGACTAGCGGGGCCGGAGAGCAGTACTTC. Translating it yields CASSKTSGAGEQYF.

This clonotype was seen ten or more times. The chain uses TRBV28 and TRBJ2-5; TRBD1 aligns across 9 bases. V lost 5 bases, J lost 4 bases, and 14 bases stayed unmatched. This CDR3 is 17 amino acids long. CDR1 is MDHEN and CDR2 is SYDVKM in the germline V gene. CDR3 nucleotide sequence: TGTGCCAGCAGTCCGTTTCCACAGGGGGCTGGAGGAGAGACCCAGTACTTC. It codes for CASSPFPQGAGGETQYF. The full variable domain, completed using reference TRBV28 and TRBJ2-5, is DVKVTQSSRYLVKRTGEKVFLECVQDMDHENMFWYRQDPGLGLRLIYFSYDVKMKEKGDIPEGYSVSREKKERFSLILESASTNQTSMYLCASSPFPQGAGGETQYFGPGTRLLVL.

As DNA, the CDR3 is TGTGCCAGCAGCTTGAAACTCGCGGGAGGTACCACAGATACGCAGTATTTT. Translated, it gives CASSLKLAGGTTDTQYF. The rearrangement joins TRBV5-4 to TRBJ2-3; TRBD2 aligns across 8 bases. V shed 1 base, J shed 2 bases, and the junction held 9 bases outside the gene matches. Germline assignment: CDR1 SGHNT and CDR2 YYREEE (reference sequence). The CDR3 is made up of 17 amino acids.

This clonotype came up a few times. The chain has TRBV19 and TRBJ1-1; TRBD1 might be the D (6 bases). Trimming took 6 bases from V and 0 from J, leaving 11 bases between them. From germline, CDR1 is LNHDA and CDR2 SQIVND (reference sequence). This CDR3 contains 14 residues. This CDR3 is CASRYGQMNTEAFF. The CDR3 DNA sequence: TGTGCCAGTAGATACGGACAGATGAACACTGAAGCTTTCTTT.

The gene calls are TRBV7-3 and TRBJ1-2; TRBD1 is a possible D gene (5 bases). Germline lookup yields CDR1 SGHTA and CDR2 FQGTGA. The length of the CDR3 is 15 residues. The germline V and J ends were trimmed by 5 bases and 0 bases, with 13 bases remaining between them. The DNA for the CDR3 is TGTGCCAGCAGCCCCGGCGGGGGGGCTAACTATGGCTACACCTTC. Its protein is CASSPGGGANYGYTF.

The chain links TRBV6-1 to TRBJ2-3, with 9 bases that match TRBD1. V was clipped by 5 bases and J by 3 bases; unmatched bases: 12. Germline V gene sequence: CDR1 MNHNS, CDR2 SASEGT. The CDR3 covers 17 residues. The CDR3 nucleotides read TGTGCCAGCAGTCCCTTAGGGGGACAGGGATTGACAGATACGCAGTATTTT. It encodes CASSPLGGQGLTDTQYF.

This clonotype was detected only a few times. The V and J genes are TRBV4-3 and TRBJ2-2; 11 bases agree with TRBD2. The trim removed 0 bases at V and 5 bases at J, leaving 2 bases unmatched. CDR3 size: 16 residues. Germline V CDR1 and CDR2: LGHNA, YSLEER. Here the CDR3 DNA reads TGCGCCAGCAGCCAAGAACTAGCGGGAGTTACCGGGGAGCTGTTTTTT. It translates to CASSQELAGVTGELFF.

Ten or more counts support this clonotype. The chain uses TRBV5-8 and TRBJ2-7, with D perhaps TRBD1 (6 bases). This CDR3 has 17 residues. Germline lookup yields CDR1 SGHTS and CDR2 YDEGEE. Trimming left V 4 bases short and J 4 bases short, with 24 bases between. In nucleotides, the CDR3 is TGTGCCAGCAGCCGAAAACCTTCGAGACAGGTCACGTACGAGCAGTACTTC. Protein product: CASSRKPSRQVTYEQYF.

The chain carries TRBV28 and TRBJ1-2; D may be TRBD1 (5 bases). Germline CDR1 reads MDHEN; CDR2 reads SYDVKM. V shed 7 bases and J shed 5 bases, with 11 bases lying between them. This CDR3 comprises 12 residues. The CDR3 sequence: CASNWGSYGYTF. The CDR3 DNA reads TGTGCCAGCAACTGGGGGAGTTATGGCTACACCTTC.

The chain carries TRBV28 and TRBJ2-7, with D maybe TRBD1 (6 bases). Trimming cost V 8 bases and J 6 bases, with 14 bases left between them. The length of the CDR3 is 12 residues. Germline CDR1 is MDHEN and CDR2 is SYDVKM. CDR3 amino acids: CASANNRAEQYF. The CDR3 bases are TGTGCCAGCGCAAACAACAGGGCCGAGCAGTACTTC.

Many counts were recorded for this clonotype. The V and J genes are TRBV28 and TRBJ1-5; perhaps TRBD1 as D (5 bases). V was cut by 2 bases and J by 5 bases, with 7 bases left in between. CDR3 length: 13 amino acids. CDR1 and CDR2 (germline): MDHEN, SYDVKM. CDR3 loop: CASSLRGHQPQHF. CDR3 sequence (DNA): TGTGCCAGCAGTTTACGGGGCCATCAGCCCCAGCATTTT.

This clonotype was recorded at least ten times. The chain carries TRBV6-1 and TRBJ2-7; the D is unclear. Looked up from germline, CDR1 is MNHNS and CDR2 is SASEGT. Trimming shortened V by 6 bases and J by 0 bases, and 21 bases separated the two germline ends. The CDR3 runs to 17 residues. The CDR3: CASSPKPSAVISYEQYF. CDR3 sequence (DNA): TGTGCCAGCAGCCCCAAGCCTTCGGCTGTTATCTCCTACGAGCAGTACTTC.

This clonotype occurred many times. For the CDR3, the DNA is TGTGCCAGCAGCTTAGACAGGGTAGATCGCAATGAGCAGTTCTTC. Protein product: CASSLDRVDRNEQFF. This chain connects TRBV11-2 to TRBJ2-1; weak D call: TRBD1 (5 bases). Between the trimmed V and J ends, which lost 0 bases and 6 bases, there was a span of 12 bases. The CDR3 has 15 residues. Germline loops: CDR1 SGHAT, CDR2 FQNNGV.

This chain uses TRBV16 with TRBJ1-6, with unresolved D. V shed 3 bases and J shed 7 bases, with 10 bases lying between them. Germline loops: CDR1 KGHSY, CDR2 FQNENV. The CDR3 sequence is 14 residues long. Written as DNA, the CDR3 is TGTGCCAGCAGCCAGGCACAAGCAAATTCACCCCTCCACTTT. Translation: CASSQAQANSPLHF. Looking up the rest from reference TRBV16 and TRBJ1-6 gives the full variable domain: GEEVAQTPKHLVRGEGQKAKLYCAPIKGHSYVFWYQQVLKNEFKFLISFQNENVFDETGMPKERFSAKCLPNSPCSLEIQATKLEDSAVYFCASSQAQANSPLHFGNGTRLTVT.

This clonotype was recorded many times. The chain links TRBV12-3 or TRBV12-4 to TRBJ1-5; 7 bases are shared with TRBD1. The CDR3 contains 13 residues. The ends lost 10 bases at V and 4 bases at J; junction bases unmatched: 7. The CDR3 protein is CATRGTANQPQHF. CDR3 coding DNA: TGTGCCACCCGGGGGACAGCAAATCAGCCCCAGCATTTT.

This clonotype appeared many times. This sequence joins TRBV6-1 and TRBJ1-1, with 7 bases identical to TRBD1. Germline loops: CDR1 MNHNS, CDR2 SASEGT. The CDR3 spans 14 residues. V shed 6 bases, J shed 0 bases, and the junction held 4 bases outside the gene matches. CDR3 protein: CASRTGVMNTEAFF. The CDR3 nucleotides are TGTGCCAGCAGAACAGGGGTTATGAACACTGAAGCTTTCTTT.

This clonotype was picked up many times. The chain employs TRBV28 and TRBJ1-4; 9 nucleotides align to TRBD1. The CDR3 has 13 residues. Germline V gene sequence: CDR1 MDHEN, CDR2 SYDVKM. Germline trimming cut 6 bases from V and 7 bases from J; bases unmatched to any gene: 3. The CDR3 here is CASRGTGFEKLFF. As DNA, the CDR3 is TGTGCCAGCAGGGGGACAGGGTTTGAAAAACTGTTTTTT.

The rearrangement joins TRBV6-2 or TRBV6-3 to TRBJ2-2, with D possibly being TRBD1 (5 bases). Germline loops: CDR1 MNHEY, CDR2 SVGEGT. V lost 2 bases to trimming and J lost 1 base, with 17 bases between them. The CDR3 runs 18 residues. The CDR3 sequence: CASSYGAGLSRNTGELFF. CDR3 nucleotides: TGTGCCAGCAGTTACGGGGCAGGGTTAAGCAGGAACACCGGGGAGCTGTTTTTT.

The sample holds many counts of this clonotype. This chain uses TRBV3-1 with TRBJ2-3; D unresolved. Looked up from germline, CDR1 is LGHDT and CDR2 is YNNKEL (reference sequence). This CDR3 spans 14 amino acids. Trimming shortened V by 2 bases and J by 9 bases, and 15 bases separated the two germline ends. CDR3 amino acids: CASSQNPGFRTQYF. The CDR3 DNA sequence: TGTGCCAGCAGCCAAAACCCCGGGTTTCGCACGCAGTATTTT.

This clonotype came up many times. The genes are TRBV3-1 and TRBJ2-1, with 9 bases fitting TRBD2. Germline V gives CDR1 LGHDT, CDR2 YNNKEL (reference sequence). J was trimmed by 5 bases and V by 2 bases; bases with no gene match: 10. This CDR3 has 17 amino acids. CDR3 loop: CASSQYSDSGSHNEQFF. CDR3 nucleotide sequence: TGTGCCAGCAGCCAATATAGTGATAGCGGGAGCCACAATGAGCAGTTCTTC.

This clonotype was counted ten times or more. V and J are TRBV20-1 and TRBJ1-2; D is ambiguous. The germline gives CDR1 DFQATT, CDR2 SNEGSKA (reference sequence). The CDR3 is 13 residues long. The germline V and J ends were trimmed by 1 base and 2 bases, with 8 bases remaining between them. The DNA of the CDR3 is TGCAGTGCTAGAGGGCCAACGAACTATGGCTACACCTTC. It codes for CSARGPTNYGYTF.

This clonotype was observed a few times. This sequence joins TRBV5-5 and TRBJ2-7; no reliable D call. The V end lost 2 bases, the J end lost 4 bases, and 13 bases lay between the germline ends. The CDR3 extends over 14 amino acids. Per the germline V gene, CDR1 is SGHKS and CDR2 is YYEKEE (reference sequence). CDR3 amino acids: CASSFREGSYEQYF. CDR3 bases: TGTGCCAGCAGCTTTAGGGAAGGGTCTTACGAGCAGTACTTC.